The 8 T cell receptor beta chains listed next were all sequenced from one sample in a study of OX40 agonist ivuxolimab in advanced cancers. Data came from immunoSEQ multiplex PCR; TCRdb stores just in-frame clones and leaves some out. The sample holds approximately 90,000 clones; 70% to 90% are singletons and the top ten take 0.79%. The material sequenced was CD4+ or CD8+ T cells sorted from blood, taken in a trial of the OX40 agonist ivuxolimab. These receptors all stem from an adult with an advanced solid tumor such as melanoma, head and neck, liver or kidney cancer.

The chain couples TRBV7-3 to TRBJ2-1; 8 nucleotides line up with TRBD1. The CDR3 runs to 15 residues. The germline CDR1 and CDR2 sequences are SGHTA and FQGTGA. The J segment lost 7 bases and the V segment lost 5 bases, leaving 10 bases of the junction unmatched. CDR3 coding DNA: TGTGCCAGCAGCCCCCTAGCAGGGGGCAAGAATGAGCAGTTCTTC. It is translated as CASSPLAGGKNEQFF.

The rearrangement joins TRBV7-2 to TRBJ2-1, with TRBD1 matching over 8 bases. Germline V CDR1 and CDR2: SGHTA, FQGNSA. This CDR3 region has 13 residues. Losses at the gene ends were 4 bases for V and 6 bases for J; bases not matched to a gene: 2. In nucleotides, the CDR3 is TGTGCCAGCAGCTCAGACAGGGGCAATGAGCAGTTCTTC. Protein: CASSSDRGNEQFF.

A single count supports this clone. V is TRBV6-1 and J is TRBJ1-6; no clear D. CDR3 length: 17 amino acids. Germline CDR1 and CDR2: MNHNS and SASEGT. V was pared by 0 bases and J by 0 bases, with 9 bases between. CDR3 amino acids: CASSEASTYSYNSPLHF. In DNA, the CDR3 is TGTGCCAGCAGTGAAGCATCGACCTACTCCTATAATTCACCCCTCCACTTT.

The genes are TRBV4-3 and TRBJ2-2; no clear D gene. The CDR3 runs 18 residues. Germline V CDR1 and CDR2: LGHNA, YSLEER. V was clipped by 0 bases and J by 0 bases, with 14 bases between them. CDR3 residues: CASSQESSWQANTGELFF. The CDR3 DNA is TGCGCCAGCAGCCAAGAATCTAGTTGGCAAGCGAACACCGGGGAGCTGTTTTTT.

The genes are TRBV7-2 and TRBJ2-7; TRBD1 aligns across 9 bases. Trimming removed 3 bases from V and 4 bases from J; junction bases left unmatched: 4. The germline V gene encodes CDR1 SGHTA and CDR2 FQGNSA. This CDR3 spans 14 amino acids. CDR3 bases: TGTGCCAGCAGCTTCGGACAGGGGAATTACGAGCAGTACTTC. This gives the protein CASSFGQGNYEQYF.

This clone has only one observation. The chain is built from TRBV30 and TRBJ1-1; D gene unclear. Trimming removed 0 bases from V and 5 bases from J, with 13 bases in between. CDR1 and CDR2 from the germline V gene are GTSNPN and SVGIG (reference sequence). The CDR3 is 14 residues long. CDR3 nucleotide sequence: TGTGCCTGGAGTGTATGGAACTCTAGGACTGAAGCTTTCTTT. Translating it yields CAWSVWNSRTEAFF.

The chain uses TRBV7-9 and TRBJ2-7; 8 bases line up with TRBD1. Germline CDR1 SEHNR, CDR2 FQNEAQ (reference sequence). There are 13 residues in the CDR3. Unmatched junction bases numbered 3, after V lost 5 bases and J lost 3 bases. CDR3 loop: CASSRDRIYEQYF. The CDR3 DNA sequence: TGTGCCAGCAGCCGGGACAGGATCTACGAGCAGTACTTC. The full variable domain, in which reference TRBV7-9 and TRBJ2-7 provide the parts outside the CDR3, is DTGVSQNPRHKITKRGQNVTFRCDPISEHNRLYWYRQTLGQGPEFLTYFQNEAQLEKSRLLSDRFSAERPKGSFSTLEIQRTEQGDSAMYLCASSRDRIYEQYFGPGTRLTVT.

The V and J genes are TRBV10-3 and TRBJ1-3; D might be TRBD1 (5 bases). Germline V gene sequence: CDR1 ENHRY, CDR2 SYGVKD. The ends were cut back, 7 bases at V and 4 bases at J, with 17 bases in the middle. This CDR3 contains 15 residues. The CDR3 region is CAINPGPISGNTIYF. CDR3 nucleotide sequence: TGTGCCATCAATCCAGGGCCCATCTCGGGAAACACCATATATTTT.